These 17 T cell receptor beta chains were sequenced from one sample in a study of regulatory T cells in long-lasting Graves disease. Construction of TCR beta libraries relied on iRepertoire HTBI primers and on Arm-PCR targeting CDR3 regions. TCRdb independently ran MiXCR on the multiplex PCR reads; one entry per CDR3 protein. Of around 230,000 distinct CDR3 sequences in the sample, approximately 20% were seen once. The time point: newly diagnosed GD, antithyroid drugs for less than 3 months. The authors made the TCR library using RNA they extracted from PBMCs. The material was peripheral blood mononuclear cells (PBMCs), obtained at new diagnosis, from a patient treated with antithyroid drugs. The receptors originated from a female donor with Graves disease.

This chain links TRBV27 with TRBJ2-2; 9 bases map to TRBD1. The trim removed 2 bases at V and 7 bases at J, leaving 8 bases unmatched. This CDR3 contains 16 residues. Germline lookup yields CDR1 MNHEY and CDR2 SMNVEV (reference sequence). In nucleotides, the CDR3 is TGTGCCAGCAGTTTAGAAGCGGGACAGGGTAACGGGGAGCTGTTTTTT. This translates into CASSLEAGQGNGELFF.

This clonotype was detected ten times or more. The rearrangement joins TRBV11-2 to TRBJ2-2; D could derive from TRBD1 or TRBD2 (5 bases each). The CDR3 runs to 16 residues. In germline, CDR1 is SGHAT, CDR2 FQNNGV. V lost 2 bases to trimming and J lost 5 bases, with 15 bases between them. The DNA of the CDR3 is TGTGCCAGCAGCTTAAAGTCGGGGCGGTGGACCGGGGAGCTGTTTTTT. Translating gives CASSLKSGRWTGELFF. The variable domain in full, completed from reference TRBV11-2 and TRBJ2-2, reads EAGVAQSPRYKIIEKRQSVAFWCNPISGHATLYWYQQILGQGPKLLIQFQNNGVVDDSQLPKDRFSAERLKGVDSTLKIQPAKLEDSAVYLCASSLKSGRWTGELFFGEGSRLTVL.

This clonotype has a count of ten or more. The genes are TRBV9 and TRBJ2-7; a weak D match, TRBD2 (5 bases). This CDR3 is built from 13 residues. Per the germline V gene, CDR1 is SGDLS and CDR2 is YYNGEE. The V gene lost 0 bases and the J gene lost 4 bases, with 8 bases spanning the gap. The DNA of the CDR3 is TGTGCCAGCAGCGTAGGGGTAGCGTACGAGCAGTACTTC. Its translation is CASSVGVAYEQYF.

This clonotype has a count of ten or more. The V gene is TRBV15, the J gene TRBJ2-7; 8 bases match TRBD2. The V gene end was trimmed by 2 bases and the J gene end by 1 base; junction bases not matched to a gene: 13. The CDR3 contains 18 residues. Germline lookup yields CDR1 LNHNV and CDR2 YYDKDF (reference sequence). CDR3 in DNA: TGTGCCACCAGCAGACCCGCGGAAGGGTCTAGCGGGTCCTACGAGCAGTACTTC. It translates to CATSRPAEGSSGSYEQYF. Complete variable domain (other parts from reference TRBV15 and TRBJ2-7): DAMVIQNPRYQVTQFGKPVTLSCSQTLNHNVMYWYQQKSSQAPKLLFHYYDKDFNNEADTPDNFQSRRPNTSFCFLDIRSPGLGDTAMYLCATSRPAEGSSGSYEQYFGPGTRLTVT.

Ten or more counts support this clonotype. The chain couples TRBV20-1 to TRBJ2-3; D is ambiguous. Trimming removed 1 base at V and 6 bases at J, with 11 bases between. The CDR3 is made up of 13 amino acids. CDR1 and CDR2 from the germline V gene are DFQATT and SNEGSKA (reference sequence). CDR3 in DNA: TGCAGTGCTAGAGTAGGGTCTGCGGATACGCAGTATTTT. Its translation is CSARVGSADTQYF.

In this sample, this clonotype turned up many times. The CDR3 region is CASSEGGTGAGAFF. CDR3 sequence (DNA): TGTGCCAGCAGTGAAGGAGGGACAGGGGCGGGAGCTTTCTTT. The chain has TRBV6-1 and TRBJ1-1; 10 nucleotides agree with TRBD1. V shed 1 base, J shed 10 bases, and the junction held 6 bases outside the gene matches. Germline assignment: CDR1 MNHNS and CDR2 SASEGT. The CDR3 is 14 residues long.

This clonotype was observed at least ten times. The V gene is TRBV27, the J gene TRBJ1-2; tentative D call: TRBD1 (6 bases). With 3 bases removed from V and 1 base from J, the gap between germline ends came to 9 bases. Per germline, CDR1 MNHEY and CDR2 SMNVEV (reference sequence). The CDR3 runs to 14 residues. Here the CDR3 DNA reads TGTGCCAGCAGTTTCAGGGGCCATAACTATGGCTACACCTTC. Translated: CASSFRGHNYGYTF.

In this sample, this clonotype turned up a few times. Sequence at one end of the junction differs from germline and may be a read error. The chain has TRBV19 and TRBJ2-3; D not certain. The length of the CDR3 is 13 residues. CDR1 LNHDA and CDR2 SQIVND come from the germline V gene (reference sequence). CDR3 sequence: CASGIGTSDTQYF. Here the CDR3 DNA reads TGTGCCAGTGGTATAGGCACTTCAGATACGCAGTATTTT.

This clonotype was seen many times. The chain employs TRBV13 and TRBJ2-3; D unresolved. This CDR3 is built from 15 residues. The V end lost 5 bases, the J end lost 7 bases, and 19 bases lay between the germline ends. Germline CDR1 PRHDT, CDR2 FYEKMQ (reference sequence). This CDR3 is CASSPRFHGIHTQYF. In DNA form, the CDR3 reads TGTGCCAGCAGCCCCCGGTTTCATGGGATACATACGCAGTATTTT.

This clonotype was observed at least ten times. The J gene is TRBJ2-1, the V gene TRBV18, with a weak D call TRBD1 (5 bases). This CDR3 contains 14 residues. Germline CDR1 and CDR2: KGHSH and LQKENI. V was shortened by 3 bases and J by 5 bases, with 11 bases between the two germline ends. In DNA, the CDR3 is TGTGCCAGCTCACCGGGGCTTTCGGACAATGAGCAGTTCTTC. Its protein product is CASSPGLSDNEQFF.

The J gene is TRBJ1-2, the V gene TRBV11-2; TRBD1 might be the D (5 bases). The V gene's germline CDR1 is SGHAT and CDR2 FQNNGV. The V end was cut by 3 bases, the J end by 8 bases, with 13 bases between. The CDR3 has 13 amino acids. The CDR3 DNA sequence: TGTGCCAGCAGCTTGTCGGGGGTTCGAGGCTACACCTTC. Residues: CASSLSGVRGYTF.

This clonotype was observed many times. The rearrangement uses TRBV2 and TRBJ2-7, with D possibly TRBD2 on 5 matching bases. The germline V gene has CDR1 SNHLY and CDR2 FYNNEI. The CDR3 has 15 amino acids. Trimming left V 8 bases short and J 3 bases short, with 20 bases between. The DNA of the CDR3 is TGTGCCAGCCGTAGTCCGCTAGCCCAAGGCTACGAGCAGTACTTC. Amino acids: CASRSPLAQGYEQYF.

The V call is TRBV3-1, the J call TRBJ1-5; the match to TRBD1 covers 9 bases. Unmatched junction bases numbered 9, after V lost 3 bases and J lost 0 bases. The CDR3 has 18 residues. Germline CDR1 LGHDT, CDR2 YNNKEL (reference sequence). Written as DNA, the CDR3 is TGTGCCAGCAGCCATGGGACAGGGCCGCTTTATAGCAATCAGCCCCAGCATTTT. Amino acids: CASSHGTGPLYSNQPQHF.

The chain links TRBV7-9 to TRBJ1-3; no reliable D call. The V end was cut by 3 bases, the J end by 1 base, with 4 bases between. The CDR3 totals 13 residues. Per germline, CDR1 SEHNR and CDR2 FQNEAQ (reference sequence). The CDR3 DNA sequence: TGTGCCAGCAGCTTGTTATCTGGAAACACCATATATTTT. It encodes CASSLLSGNTIYF.

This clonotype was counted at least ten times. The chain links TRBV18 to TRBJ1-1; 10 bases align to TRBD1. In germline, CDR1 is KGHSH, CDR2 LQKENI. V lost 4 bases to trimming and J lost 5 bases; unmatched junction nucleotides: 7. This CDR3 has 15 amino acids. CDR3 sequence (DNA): TGTGCCAGCTCACTCGGACAGGGGGGTTTAACTGAAGCTTTCTTT. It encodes CASSLGQGGLTEAFF.

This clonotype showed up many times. CDR3 DNA: TGTGCCAGCAGTTTGGGGCAGGGGAGGGTAGATACGCAGTATTTT. Its protein product is CASSLGQGRVDTQYF. The rearrangement joins TRBV12-3 or TRBV12-4 to TRBJ2-3, with D perhaps TRBD2 (7 bases). Trimming left V 3 bases short and J 5 bases short, with 15 bases between. The CDR3 contains 15 residues.

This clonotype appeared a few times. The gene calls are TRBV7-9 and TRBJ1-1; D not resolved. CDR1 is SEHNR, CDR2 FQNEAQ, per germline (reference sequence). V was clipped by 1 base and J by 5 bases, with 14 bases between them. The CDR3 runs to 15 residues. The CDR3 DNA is TGTGCCAGCAGCTTAGGGGGTTTCCAGAAAACTGAAGCTTTCTTT. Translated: CASSLGGFQKTEAFF.